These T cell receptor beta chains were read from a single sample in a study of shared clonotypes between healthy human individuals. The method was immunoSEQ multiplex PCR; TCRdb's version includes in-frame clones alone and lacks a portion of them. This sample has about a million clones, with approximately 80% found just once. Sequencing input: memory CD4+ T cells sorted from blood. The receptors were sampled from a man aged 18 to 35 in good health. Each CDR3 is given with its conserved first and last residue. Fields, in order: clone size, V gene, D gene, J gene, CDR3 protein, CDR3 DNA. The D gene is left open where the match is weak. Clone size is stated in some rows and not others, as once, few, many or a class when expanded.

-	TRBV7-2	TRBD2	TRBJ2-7	CASSLVASGSSEQYF	TGTGCCAGCAGCTTAGTAGCTAGCGGGAGTAGCGAGCAGTACTTC
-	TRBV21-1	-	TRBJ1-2	CASSKDRGLEGYTF	TGTGCCAGCAGCAAAGACAGGGGGCTGGAGGGCTACACCTTC
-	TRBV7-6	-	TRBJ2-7	CASSSNGRSYEQYF	TGTGCCAGCAGCTCTAATGGACGGAGCTACGAGCAGTACTTC
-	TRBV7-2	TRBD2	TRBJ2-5	CASSPRTSGKVETQYF	TGTGCCAGCAGCCCCCGGACTAGCGGGAAGGTAGAGACCCAGTACTTC
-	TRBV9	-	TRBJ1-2	CASSQTGTTYGYTF	TGTGCCAGCAGCCAGACCGGGACAACCTATGGCTACACCTTC
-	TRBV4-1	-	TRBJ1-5	CASSQDVGTDYQPQHF	TGCGCCAGCAGCCAAGATGTAGGTACAGATTATCAGCCCCAGCATTTT
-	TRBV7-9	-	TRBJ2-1	CASSLGDMDPIQFF	TGTGCCAGCAGCTTGGGTGACATGGACCCAATACAGTTCTTC
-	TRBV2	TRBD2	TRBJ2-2	CASSEGLAGTGELFF	TGTGCCAGCAGTGAAGGACTAGCAGGGACCGGGGAGCTGTTTTTT
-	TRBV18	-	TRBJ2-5	CASSRDAGLETQYF	TGTGCCAGCTCACGGGACGCAGGGCTGGAGACCCAGTACTTC
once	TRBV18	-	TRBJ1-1	CASSPQRAGEAFF	TGTGCCAGCTCTCCCCAGCGAGCGGGTGAAGCTTTCTTT
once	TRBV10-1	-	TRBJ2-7	CASSEGTGPYEQYF	TGCGCCAGCAGTGAGGGGACGGGACCCTACGAGCAGTACTTC
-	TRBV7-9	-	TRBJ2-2	CASSLVANTGELFF	TGTGCCAGCAGCTTGGTCGCGAACACCGGGGAGCTGTTTTTT
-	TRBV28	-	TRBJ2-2	CASSFGRAASGELFF	TGTGCCAGCAGTTTTGGCAGGGCCGCGTCCGGGGAGCTGTTTTTT
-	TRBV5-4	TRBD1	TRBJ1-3	CASSLAGTGRNTIYF	TGTGCCAGCAGCTTGGCCGGGACAGGGAGAAACACCATATATTTT
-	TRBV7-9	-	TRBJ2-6	CASSLFQGAGANVLTF	TGTGCCAGCAGCTTGTTTCAGGGAGCTGGGGCCAACGTCCTGACTTTC
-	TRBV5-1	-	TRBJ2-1	CASSLDATDNEQFF	TGCGCCAGCAGCTTGGATGCGACAGACAATGAGCAGTTCTTC
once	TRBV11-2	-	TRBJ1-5	CASSRGQGYQPQHF	TGTGCCAGCAGTAGGGGCCAGGGCTACCAGCCCCAGCATTTT
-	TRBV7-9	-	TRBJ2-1	CASSLGALWQFF	TGTGCCAGCAGCTTAGGGGCCCTCTGGCAGTTCTTC
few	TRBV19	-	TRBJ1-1	CASSPTDRPLAFF	TGTGCCAGTAGTCCTACCGACAGACCTCTAGCTTTCTTT
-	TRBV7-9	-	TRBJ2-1	CVSPEGGTYNEQFF	TGTGTCAGCCCCGAGGGGGGGACCTACAATGAGCAGTTCTTC
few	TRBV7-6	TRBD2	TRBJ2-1	CASSLDGGILAAHNEQFF	TGTGCCAGCAGCTTAGACGGCGGAATACTAGCGGCCCACAATGAGCAGTTCTTC
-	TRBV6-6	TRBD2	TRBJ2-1	CASRKGLAGANEQFF	TGTGCCAGCAGGAAGGGACTAGCGGGGGCCAATGAGCAGTTCTTC
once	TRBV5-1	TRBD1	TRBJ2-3	CASSWGDRIRTDTQYF	TGCGCCAGCAGCTGGGGGGACAGGATCCGCACAGATACGCAGTATTTT
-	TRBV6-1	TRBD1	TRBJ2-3	CASSGTGRPDTQYF	TGTGCCAGCAGTGGGACAGGGCGGCCAGATACGCAGTATTTT
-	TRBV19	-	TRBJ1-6	CASRSSYNSPLHF	TGTGCCAGTAGGAGCTCCTATAATTCACCCCTCCACTTT
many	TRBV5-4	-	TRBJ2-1	CASSSRDTYNEQFF	TGTGCCAGCAGCTCCCGGGACACCTACAATGAGCAGTTCTTC
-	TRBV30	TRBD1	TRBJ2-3	CAWSGTGGGRADTQYF	TGTGCCTGGAGTGGGACAGGGGGAGGTAGGGCAGATACGCAGTATTTT
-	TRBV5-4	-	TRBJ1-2	CASSLDGYGYTF	TGTGCCAGCAGCTTGGACGGTTATGGCTACACCTTC
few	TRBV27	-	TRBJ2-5	CASRPGHSQETQYF	TGTGCCAGCAGACCGGGACACTCACAAGAGACCCAGTACTTC
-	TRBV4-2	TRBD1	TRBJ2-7	CASSQDLASRGRYEQYF	TGTGCCAGCAGCCAAGATCTCGCATCCAGGGGGCGATACGAGCAGTACTTC
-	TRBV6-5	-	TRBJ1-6	CASSYGVTNSPLHF	TGTGCCAGCAGTTACGGGGTTACAAATTCACCCCTCCACTTT
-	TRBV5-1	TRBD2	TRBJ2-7	CASSIGGLAKYEQYF	TGCGCCAGCAGCATAGGGGGACTAGCGAAGTACGAGCAGTACTTC
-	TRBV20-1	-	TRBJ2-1	CSAASLEQFF	TGCAGTGCTGCGTCACTTGAGCAGTTCTTC
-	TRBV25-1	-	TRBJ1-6	CASSEDVGGGHSPLHF	TGTGCCAGCAGTGAAGACGTAGGGGGGGGGCATTCACCCCTCCACTTT
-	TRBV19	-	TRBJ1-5	CASSIVQADQPQHF	TGTGCCAGTAGTATAGTACAGGCGGATCAGCCCCAGCATTTT
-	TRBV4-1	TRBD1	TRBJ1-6	CASSPGPRGRSPLHF	TGCGCCAGCAGCCCAGGCCCCAGGGGGCGATCACCCCTCCACTTT
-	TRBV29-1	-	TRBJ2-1	CSVVSGSYNEQFF	TGCAGCGTTGTCTCCGGTTCCTACAATGAGCAGTTCTTC